The T cell receptor (beta chain) under discussion was sequenced for a study of early T cells in non-severe SARS-CoV-2 infection. Study context: Sequencing of unsorted whole blood was done on bulk RNA, leaving chains unpaired.

This CDR3 is built from 15 residues. Germline assignment: CDR1 SGHDN and CDR2 FVKESK. V trimming: 3 bases; J trimming: 6 bases; junction bases outside the gene matches: 6. This clonotype was picked up many times. TCRdb processed the 5' RACE reads anew with MiXCR; each CDR3 protein has one entry. The sample holds around 57,000 distinct CDR3 sequences, more than 9% seen once. The sample consisted of whole blood. The V call is TRBV14, the J call TRBJ2-1; 9 bases fit TRBD1. The sequence derives from an adult who was a healthcare worker with PCR-confirmed SARS-CoV-2 infection or an uninfected control (not recorded which). CDR3 region: CASSHLGQGSNEQFF. CDR3 nucleotides: TGTGCCAGCAGCCACTTGGGACAGGGTTCCAATGAGCAGTTCTTC.